The source of this TCR beta chain is a study of cytomegalovirus exposure and HLA in healthy donors. As for the study in general: When 398 donors were genotyped, about 80% of them were found to fall in the Caucasian-associated ancestry cluster. Study-wide points: Some highly shared sequence variants likely arose as a pipeline artifact. A later analysis, which compared TCR beta chains of equal frequency, found the HLA-associated ones more clonally expanded. It was reported that the classifier diagnosed cytomegalovirus status with high specificity and sensitivity in both the original and validation cohorts.

A note on this clone: Its antigen is unidentified.

Primers included in the PCR were 60 Vbeta and 13 Jbeta primers. Libraries were prepared by immunoSEQ multiplex PCR; TCRdb keeps only in-frame clonotypes and omits some of them. The repertoire includes about 73,000 clones, 75% of them detected once, and around an eighth sits in the top ten. Unmatched junction bases numbered 14, after V lost 4 bases and J lost 3 bases. The germline CDR1 and CDR2 sequences are MGHRA and YSYEKL. This CDR3 has 19 amino acids. The sequenced sample was PBMCs. J is TRBJ2-2 and V is TRBV4-1; 10 nucleotides align to TRBD2. The origin of this receptor is a man in his 70s in good health and CMV-seronegative. The CDR3 sequence is CASSRLAGADTPDTGELFF. CDR3 nucleotide sequence: TGCGCCAGCAGCCGCCTAGCGGGGGCCGATACCCCTGACACCGGGGAGCTGTTTTTT.